This T cell receptor (beta chain) was sequenced for a study of CD8 T cells in Susac syndrome. CD8+ and CD4+ T cells from blood underwent TCR beta sequencing, which was carried out in a high-throughput format. Broader study findings: The study conceded that its TCR sequencing and HLA analysis involved relatively few individuals.

A note on this clonotype: Its antigen is undetermined.

With random hexamers, roughly 0.45 to 1 ug RNA was reverse transcribed. Using its own MiXCR run on the immunoSEQ multiplex PCR reads, TCRdb lists one record per CDR3 protein. The repertoire includes 300,000 or so distinct CDR3 sequences, 92% of them detected once, and approximately 0.065% sits in the top ten. CDR3 length: 16 residues. The V gene's germline CDR1 is LGHNA and CDR2 YNFKEQ. V lost 1 base and J lost 3; bases outside the gene matches: 4. The TCR originated in a human donor with multiple sclerosis. The chain joins TRBV4-2 to TRBJ1-2, with TRBD1 matching over 11 bases. Sequenced material: CD4+ T cells from PBMCs. CDR3: CASSQVGGQGDYGYTF. For the CDR3, the DNA is TGTGCCAGCAGCCAAGTAGGGGGACAGGGGGACTATGGCTACACCTTC.